A single count supports the clone carrying this T cell receptor beta chain. The target antigen is unknown. The V gene's germline CDR1 is SGHDT and CDR2 YYEEEE. There are 15 residues in the CDR3. With V trimmed by 4 bases and J by 0 bases, 6 bases remained unmatched. Assay: immunoSEQ multiplex PCR; the TCRdb copy retains only in-frame clones and omits some. Altogether tens of thousands of clones are present, around 90% being singletons, with the ten largest covering around 2.6%. The entry originates in a study of graft-versus-host responses after intestinal transplantation. Study observations and caveats: Clonal ratios of graft-versus-host to host-versus-graft in allografts were high for patients exhibiting graft-donor T cell macrochimerism. The recipient marrow held GvH clones, and some of them showed up first in ileum or blood.

Specimen: unstimulated CD8+ T cells sorted from spleen or lymph node cells, collected before intestinal transplant. The TCR comes from a human donor who received an intestinal transplant. The chain recombines TRBV5-6 with TRBJ1-1; TRBD1 matches at 7 bases. For the CDR3, the DNA is TGTGCCAGCAGCGGCGACAGGGAGGTGAACACTGAAGCTTTCTTT. Translating it yields CASSGDREVNTEAFF.